The 15 T cell receptor beta chains presented below share a single source sample, sequenced in a study of vaccination and CD4 T cells after COVID-19. Treatment indicated: approximately 9-day PBMC culture with coronavirus spike peptide pools or control peptides (ViraFEST assay). Sequence data for DNA of cultured CD4+ T cells were generated by the Oncomine TCR Beta short-read assay. TCRdb processed the PCR reads anew with MiXCR; each CDR3 protein has one entry. The data show over 14,000 distinct CDR3 sequences, 52% seen once. For these receptors, no antigen is known. Sequenced: CD4+ T cells from blood, cultured in vitro. These receptors all come from a human donor who had recovered from COVID-19.

This rearrangement joins TRBV28 to TRBJ2-2; D is perhaps TRBD1 or TRBD2 (5 bases each). Germline V gene lookup returns CDR1 MDHEN and CDR2 SYDVKM. This CDR3 has 12 residues. Between the trimmed V and J ends, which lost 7 bases and 6 bases, there was a span of 9 bases. In nucleotides, the CDR3 is TGTGCCAGCACCGTGGGGGCCGGGGAGCTGTTTTTT. Translating gives CASTVGAGELFF.

In this sample, this clonotype turned up a few times. This chain links TRBV12-3 or TRBV12-4 with TRBJ2-5; D unclear. V was clipped by 4 bases and J by 6 bases, with 15 bases between them. CDR3 size: 14 residues. CDR3 nucleotide sequence: TGTGCCAGCAGTTCCCTTAGTGGGCCGCAGACCCAGTACTTC. Translating gives CASSSLSGPQTQYF.

The chain is built from TRBV2 and TRBJ2-7; 7 bases are a match to TRBD1. V shed 7 bases, J shed 7 bases, and the junction held 13 bases outside the gene matches. This CDR3 has 14 residues. Germline V gene data show CDR1 as SNHLY and CDR2 as FYNNEI. The CDR3 bases are TGTGCCAGCATAAGGGGGCTGGGGGCCTTTGAGCAGTACTTC. As protein: CASIRGLGAFEQYF.

V is TRBV27 and J is TRBJ2-3; unclear D gene. This CDR3 spans 14 amino acids. CDR1 MNHEY and CDR2 SMNVEV come from the germline V gene (reference sequence). Trimming took off 6 bases at V and 6 bases at J, with 16 bases between the two ends. The CDR3 loop is CASRTGRVGDTQYF. DNA for the CDR3: TGTGCCAGCAGGACTGGGCGAGTGGGGGATACGCAGTATTTT.

Only a few counts were recorded for this clonotype. V and J are TRBV7-3 and TRBJ2-7, with 10 bases identical to TRBD2. The CDR3 runs to 15 residues. With V trimmed by 1 base and J by 5 bases, 5 bases remained unmatched. In germline, CDR1 is SGHTA, CDR2 FQGTGA. CDR3 protein: CASSLKLAGVHEQYF. CDR3 sequence (DNA): TGTGCCAGCAGCTTAAAGCTAGCGGGGGTGCACGAGCAGTACTTC.

This clonotype is medium-sized in the sample. The chain has TRBV25-1 and TRBJ1-5, with D tentatively TRBD1 (5 bases). CDR1 MGHDK and CDR2 SYGVNS come from the germline V gene. V shed 3 bases and J shed 0 bases, with 9 bases lying between them. The CDR3 is made up of 15 amino acids. Here the CDR3 reads CASSETVYSNQPQHF. In DNA, the CDR3 is TGTGCCAGCAGTGAGACAGTTTATAGCAATCAGCCCCAGCATTTT.

The chain is built from TRBV11-3 and TRBJ2-1; D not resolved. Trimming took off 3 bases at V and 0 bases at J, with 6 bases between the two ends. This CDR3 comprises 14 residues. The germline CDR1 and CDR2 sequences are SGHNT and YENEEA. CDR3 bases: TGTGCCAGCAGCTTGATGAGCTCCTACAATGAGCAGTTCTTC. Amino acids: CASSLMSSYNEQFF. Drawing the rest from reference TRBV11-3 and TRBJ2-1, the complete variable domain is EAGVVQSPRYKIIEKKQPVAFWCNPISGHNTLYWYLQNLGQGPELLIRYENEEAVDDSQLPKDRFSAERLKGVDSTLKIQPAELGDSAVYLCASSLMSSYNEQFFGPGTRLTVL.

This chain uses TRBV5-4 with TRBJ2-3; 7 bases line up with TRBD2. The V segment lost 0 bases and the J segment 8 bases; nucleotides outside the gene matches: 21. CDR1 SGHNT and CDR2 YYREEE come from the germline V gene (reference sequence). The CDR3 has 19 amino acids. Here the CDR3 DNA reads TGTGCCAGCAGCTTGGTAGGGAGCTTAAGCGGGACTAAGGAGGGTACGCAGTATTTT. Translating gives CASSLVGSLSGTKEGTQYF.

The chain links TRBV6-5 to TRBJ1-6; D not resolved. From germline, CDR1 is MNHEY and CDR2 SVGAGI. The CDR3 runs to 15 residues. V was shortened by 2 bases and J by 3 bases, with 8 bases between the two germline ends. CDR3 amino acids: CASSYVANYNSPLHF. The CDR3 DNA is TGTGCCAGCAGTTACGTGGCAAACTATAATTCACCCCTCCACTTT.

The CDR3 DNA reads as TGTGCCAGCAGCAGTCTCTCGTGGGGCACTGAAGCTTTCTTT. It specifies CASSSLSWGTEAFF. The chain recombines TRBV21-1 with TRBJ1-1. TRBV21-1 is a recognized pseudogene. This CDR3 contains 14 residues.

This clonotype was counted only a few times. The CDR3 sequence: CASSYRSGRALNEQFF. Written as DNA, the CDR3 is TGTGCCAGCAGTTACCGAAGCGGGAGGGCCCTCAATGAGCAGTTCTTC. The chain employs TRBV6-2 or TRBV6-3 and TRBJ2-1; 10 bases agree with TRBD2. The CDR3 spans 16 residues. The germline V gene encodes CDR1 MNHEY and CDR2 SVGEGT. The ends lost 2 bases at V and 6 bases at J; junction bases unmatched: 7.

V and J are TRBV24-1 and TRBJ2-3; 11 bases fit TRBD2. Germline CDR1 is KGHDR and CDR2 is SFDVKD. The trim removed 1 base at V and 5 bases at J, leaving 7 bases unmatched. This CDR3 has 17 amino acids. Here the CDR3 reads CATSDLPTSGSQDTQYF. The CDR3 DNA follows: TGTGCCACCAGTGATTTACCCACTAGCGGGAGTCAAGATACGCAGTATTTT.

The CDR3 coding sequence is TGTGCCAGCAGCTTAGCGGCAGCTCAAGAGACCCAGTACTTC. Translating it yields CASSLAAAQETQYF. The chain recombines TRBV11-3 with TRBJ2-5, with no clear D. V lost 1 base and J 2 bases, leaving 8 bases between the germline ends. The CDR3 totals 14 residues. Germline values: CDR1 SGHNT, CDR2 YENEEA.

For the CDR3, the DNA is TGTGCCAGCAGTGGGACAGGGGACGGACTCTCCTACGAGCAGTACTTC. Its translation: CASSGTGDGLSYEQYF. The chain has TRBV27 and TRBJ2-7; 10 bases align to TRBD1. V lost 5 bases and J lost 0; bases outside the gene matches: 7. Germline lookup yields CDR1 MNHEY and CDR2 SMNVEV (reference sequence). The CDR3 is 16 residues long.

V usage is TRBV19 and J usage is TRBJ2-1, with 8 positions matching TRBD2. Germline CDR1 is LNHDA and CDR2 is SQIVND (reference sequence). The CDR3 runs 14 residues. V was clipped by 4 bases and J by 8 bases; unmatched bases: 7. CDR3 region: CASSTRPGGDEQFF. CDR3 in DNA: TGTGCCAGTAGTACCCGCCCCGGGGGGGATGAGCAGTTCTTC.